This paragraph reports one TCR beta chain. The target antigen is unknown. Germline lookup yields CDR1 WNHNN and CDR2 SYGVQD (reference sequence). Trimming took 5 bases from V and 1 from J, leaving 8 bases between them. This CDR3 comprises 13 residues. These data come from a study of shared clonotypes between healthy human individuals. Study-wide findings and caveats: The study's rarefaction showed incomplete sorted-subset sequencing despite large depth. Shared clonotypes: about 4.6% naive CD4, around 3.7% naive CD8, 2.3% memory CD4, around 0.4% memory CD8. Naive subsets generally exceeded memory subsets in estimated richness.

All donors qualified as healthy HIV-negative adults and had experienced no recent acute infections or vaccinations. Assay: immunoSEQ multiplex PCR; the TCRdb copy retains only in-frame clones and omits some. This table holds about 1.4 million clones, roughly 95% found once. The rearrangement joins TRBV10-1 to TRBJ1-1; D unresolved. The material sequenced was naive CD4+ T cells sorted from blood. Subset noted: CD45RA+ positively selected. This sequence was found in a man aged 30 to 39 in good health. The CDR3 reads CASSLDPNTEAFF. CDR3 bases: TGCGCCAGCAGTTTAGACCCGAACACTGAAGCTTTCTTT.